The clone carrying this T cell receptor (beta chain) was seen at least ten times. Its specificity is unknown. V was clipped by 2 bases and J by 7 bases; unmatched bases: 8. Per germline, CDR1 SGHRS and CDR2 YFSETQ. The CDR3 sequence is 15 residues long. The data stem from a study of spatial heterogeneity in lung cancer. Each CDR3 protein gets one entry after TCRdb re-called the 5' RACE reads with MiXCR. Here the sample spans approximately 2,500 distinct CDR3 sequences, more than 6.5% being singletons. Study-wide points: Tumors with more nonsynonymous mutations had more expanded intratumoral alpha and beta TCRs.

The time point: sample taken at primary tumor resection. Sequencing covered unsorted whole RNA taken from tumor, nontumor lung or frozen PBMC. The sample was lung tumor tissue, taken at surgery. This rearrangement joins TRBV5-1 to TRBJ2-1; 8 bases are shared with TRBD2. The source is a female donor with early-stage non-small cell lung cancer. CDR3: CASSLAGARGNEQFF. The CDR3 DNA reads as TGCGCCAGCAGCTTAGCGGGAGCTCGGGGGAATGAGCAGTTCTTC.